This is a list of T cell receptor beta chains from one sample in a study of blood T cell repertoires in COVID-19. Produced via immunoSEQ multiplex PCR; TCRdb's table is partial and in-frame only. The table includes 150,000 to 200,000 clones, approximately 90% detected once. The sample was peripheral blood. The receptor source for this set is a man between 18 and 29 years old who had recovered from COVID-19. Both conserved end residues are trimmed from each CDR3. D genes are given only for firm matches.

j_call d_call v_call cdr3_aa
TRBJ1-1 TRBD1 TRBV6-5 ASRPGTGTEAF
TRBJ2-7 . TRBV28 ASRELAGTDTYEQY
TRBJ2-4 . TRBV28 ASSFRPGDKNIQY
TRBJ2-7 TRBD2 TRBV30 AWSRGGTFEQY
TRBJ1-5 . TRBV7-2 ASSLDRAGKQPQH
TRBJ2-1 TRBD2 TRBV4-2 ASSQTVSASGSRDEQF
TRBJ2-7 . TRBV18 ASSPSSYEQY
TRBJ2-7 TRBD2 TRBV6-1 ASSERTSGTLGQY
TRBJ1-5 . TRBV6-6 ASSQSQPQH
TRBJ1-1 . TRBV19 ASSIRVPNTEAF
TRBJ2-1 TRBD2 TRBV5-1 ASSLAGLAGVNEQF
TRBJ2-3 . TRBV5-1 ASSLDSWYTQY
TRBJ2-3 TRBD2 TRBV20-1 SASRAGVKTDTQY
TRBJ1-1 . TRBV20-1 SASLDGRMSTEAF
TRBJ1-4 TRBD1 TRBV19 ASTDLGAGGGGVF
TRBJ1-2 . TRBV27 ASSYGANPSYGYT
TRBJ2-1 TRBD2 TRBV29-1 SVVASGSYNEQF
TRBJ2-5 . TRBV27 ASSSLTDSQETQY
TRBJ2-7 TRBD2 TRBV6-5 ASSSGLELTEQY
TRBJ2-2 TRBD2 TRBV7-8 ASRPTSGTGTGELF
TRBJ2-3 TRBD2 TRBV29-1 SVESWTSGSLDTQY
TRBJ2-7 . TRBV11-1 ASSLGQGQTYEQY
TRBJ1-5 TRBD1 TRBV18 ASSPRTGDQPQH
TRBJ1-1 . TRBV24-1 ATSGQPGQEAF
TRBJ2-3 . TRBV12-3/TRBV12-4 ASSFTDTQY
TRBJ2-5 . TRBV4-3 ASSQGASGQETQY
TRBJ1-4 TRBD1 TRBV2 ASSQQGATNEKLF
TRBJ1-1 . TRBV7-2 ASSLQGGANTEAF
TRBJ2-7 TRBD1 TRBV19 ASRNTGTVFYEQY
TRBJ2-3 . TRBV6-5 ASSYLAWDTQY
TRBJ2-1 TRBD2 TRBV6-1 ASSVSLAGGGYNEQF
TRBJ1-5 . TRBV30 AWSGTTGDNQPQH
TRBJ2-7 TRBD2 TRBV3-1/TRBV3-2 ASSVGRFYEQY
TRBJ2-3 TRBD2 TRBV2 ASSALAGDTDTQY
TRBJ2-1 . TRBV7-9 ASSLSGNEQF
TRBJ2-1 . TRBV4-3 ASSQDRAGNYNEQF
TRBJ2-2 . TRBV15 ATSRAGGPVSGELF
TRBJ2-1 . TRBV5-5 ASTPLNEGGLF
TRBJ1-4 TRBD1 TRBV5-1 ASSFDRGESEKLF
TRBJ2-1 . TRBV5-4 ASSLDGGTNEQF
TRBJ2-2 . TRBV29-1 SVGRGINTGELF
TRBJ2-7 . TRBV6-2/TRBV6-3 ASSYRVGGHEQY
TRBJ2-1 TRBD2 TRBV24-1 ATSDRTSGSNEQF
TRBJ2-1 TRBD2 TRBV4-3 ASSQEGGSGRSSYNEQF
TRBJ2-7 . TRBV5-1 ASSLGSGIAYEQY
TRBJ2-3 . TRBV24-1 ATSDKNRGTDTQY
TRBJ1-1 TRBD1 TRBV18 ASSQQQGDTEAF
TRBJ1-2 TRBD1 TRBV5-1 ASSVTGDSSGYT
TRBJ2-1 TRBD2 TRBV18 ASSPAGTKYNEQF